This passage covers 15 T cell receptor beta chains from one sample sequenced in a study of vaccination and CD4 T cells after COVID-19. Their specific antigens are unknown. The sample's treatment: approximately nine-day PBMC culture with coronavirus spike peptide pools or control peptides (ViraFEST assay). With the Oncomine TCR Beta short-read assay, DNA from cultured CD4+ T cells was sequenced. TCRdb itself ran the PCR reads through MiXCR, one entry per CDR3 protein. Of some 20,000 distinct CDR3 sequences in the sample, roughly two fifths are singletons; the top ten hold 8.5% to 10%. Sequencing used CD4+ T cells from blood, cultured in vitro, obtained after SARS-CoV-2 vaccination. The receptors derive from a human donor who had recovered from COVID-19.

The chain joins TRBV7-2 to TRBJ2-3; 9 nucleotides agree with TRBD1. Unmatched junction bases numbered 12, after V lost 1 base and J lost 7 bases. The germline CDR1 and CDR2 sequences are SGHTA and FQGNSA. CDR3 length equals 17 residues. The chain's CDR3 is CASSLVLDRGMSNTQYF. CDR3 DNA: TGTGCCAGCAGCTTAGTGTTGGACAGGGGCATGTCGAATACGCAGTATTTT. Looking up the rest from reference TRBV7-2 and TRBJ2-3 gives the full variable domain: GAGVSQSPSNKVTEKGKDVELRCDPISGHTALYWYRQSLGQGLEFLIYFQGNSAPDKSGLPSDRFSAERTGGSVSTLTIQRTQQEDSAVYLCASSLVLDRGMSNTQYFGPGTRLTVL.

There are a few counts of this clonotype. The chain joins TRBV6-1 to TRBJ2-7; 10 nucleotides agree with TRBD2. The trim removed 6 bases at V and 7 bases at J, leaving 9 bases unmatched. CDR1 is MNHNS, CDR2 SASEGT, per germline. This CDR3 region has 14 residues. The CDR3 is CASSRAGGPGEQYF. CDR3 in DNA: TGTGCCAGCAGCAGAGCGGGAGGGCCGGGAGAGCAGTACTTC.

With respect to this clonotype: At one of its ends the junction is not consistent with the germline gene, which may arise from a read error. The rearrangement joins TRBV20-1 to TRBJ2-1, with D possibly called TRBD1 or TRBD2 (6 bases each). This CDR3 comprises 14 residues. Looked up from germline, CDR1 is DFQATT and CDR2 is SNEGSKA (reference sequence). This chain's CDR3 is CCAGRGPSYNEQFF. In nucleotides, the CDR3 is TGCTGTGCGGGACGGGGGCCGTCTTACAATGAGCAGTTCTTC.

This clonotype was seen more than once but under ten times. In DNA, the CDR3 is TGTGCCAGCAGGAAAGCCCCCCCGGGGGATCATCAAGAGACCCAGTACTTC. It codes for CASRKAPPGDHQETQYF. The gene calls are TRBV6-1 and TRBJ2-5; perhaps TRBD2 as D (6 bases). The CDR3 consists of 17 residues. V lost 6 bases, J lost 2 bases, and 22 bases lay in between. Germline V gene data show CDR1 as MNHNS and CDR2 as SASEGT.

The chain is built from TRBV7-8 and TRBJ1-5; a possible D gene is TRBD1 (5 bases). Germline V gene lookup returns CDR1 SGHVS and CDR2 FQNEAQ. The CDR3 contains 14 residues. Trimming left V 5 bases short and J 5 bases short, with 13 bases between. CDR3 in DNA: TGTGCCAGCAGCCCGGGACGGCAGCATCAGCCCCAGCATTTT. Translating it yields CASSPGRQHQPQHF.

This sequence joins TRBV18 and TRBJ2-3, with 8 bases fitting TRBD2. The CDR3 covers 15 residues. With V trimmed by 7 bases and J by 1 base, 7 bases remained unmatched. Germline assignment: CDR1 KGHSH and CDR2 LQKENI. The CDR3 reads CASWRREGGTDTQYF. The CDR3 nucleotides read TGTGCCAGCTGGAGACGGGAGGGCGGCACAGATACGCAGTATTTT.

Points on this clonotype: At one end the junction does not follow the germline gene, possibly because of a read error. The rearrangement uses TRBV6-4 and TRBJ2-7, with TRBD2 as a possible D gene (5 bases). This CDR3 spans 17 amino acids. The germline V gene has CDR1 MRHNA and CDR2 SNTAGT. DNA of the CDR3: TGTGCCAGCAGTGACTCTTTTGGCCCCGGGGTAGCATCGGTGCTGGACTTC. This translates into CASSDSFGPGVASVLDF.

The chain is built from TRBV7-2 and TRBJ2-3; 8 bases match TRBD2. The CDR3 totals 14 residues. Trimming took 1 base from V and 7 from J; bases not matched to a gene: 4. Germline V gene sequence: CDR1 SGHTA, CDR2 FQGNSA. CDR3 residues: CASSLGGGLNTQYF. The DNA of the CDR3 is TGTGCCAGCAGCTTAGGCGGGGGGCTAAATACGCAGTATTTT. Supplemented by reference TRBV7-2 and TRBJ2-3, the full variable domain reads GAGVSQSPSNKVTEKGKDVELRCDPISGHTALYWYRQSLGQGLEFLIYFQGNSAPDKSGLPSDRFSAERTGGSVSTLTIQRTQQEDSAVYLCASSLGGGLNTQYFGPGTRLTVL.

The chain uses TRBV30 and TRBJ1-1, with a possible D match to TRBD1 (5 bases). Trimming stripped 0 bases from V and 1 base from J, with 6 bases between. The CDR3 contains 13 residues. CDR1 is GTSNPN and CDR2 is SVGIG in the germline V gene (reference sequence). The CDR3 region has the DNA TGTGCCTGGAGTGTAAGGGGGAACACTGAAGCTTTCTTT. This gives the protein CAWSVRGNTEAFF.

The gene calls are TRBV20-1 and TRBJ2-5, with D perhaps TRBD1 (6 bases). The germline V gene has CDR1 DFQATT and CDR2 SNEGSKA (reference sequence). The CDR3 loop spans 12 amino acids. The ends were cut back, 6 bases at V and 5 bases at J, with 13 bases in the middle. The DNA for the CDR3 is TGCAGTGCCCACAGGGACGCGGAGACCCAGTACTTC. Translating it yields CSAHRDAETQYF.

The chain has TRBV11-3 and TRBJ2-5, with 7 bases that match TRBD2. The CDR3 is 13 residues long. With V trimmed by 11 bases and J by 5 bases, 11 bases remained unmatched. CDR1 SGHNT and CDR2 YENEEA come from the germline V gene. CDR3 DNA: TGTGCCTCAGTACAGCGGGATGGCGAGACCCAGTACTTC. This translates into CASVQRDGETQYF.

This clonotype was recorded a few times. This rearrangement joins TRBV27 to TRBJ1-1; D gene unclear. Germline CDR1 is MNHEY and CDR2 is SMNVEV (reference sequence). The germline V and J ends were trimmed by 2 bases and 8 bases, with 15 bases remaining between them. The CDR3 contains 14 residues. For the CDR3, the DNA is TGTGCCAGCAGTTTAGGGAGCCTGAGCGAAGAAGCTTTCTTT. Protein product: CASSLGSLSEEAFF.

This clonotype appeared a few times. The chain uses TRBV7-2 and TRBJ2-5, with TRBD1 matching 7 bases. With V trimmed by 7 bases and J by 5 bases, 10 bases remained unmatched. Germline-derived CDR1 and CDR2 are SGHTA and FQGNSA. This CDR3 is 14 amino acids long. The CDR3 region is CASNSRGLEETQYF. CDR3 in DNA: TGTGCCAGCAATTCCAGGGGGTTAGAGGAGACCCAGTACTTC.

The rearrangement joins TRBV6-1 to TRBJ2-2; D remains ambiguous. Germline V CDR1 and CDR2: MNHNS, SASEGT. With 6 bases removed from V and 4 bases from J, the gap between germline ends came to 6 bases. The length of the CDR3 is 12 residues. CDR3 in amino acids: CASSTVTGELFF. Written as DNA, the CDR3 is TGTGCCAGCAGCACGGTCACCGGGGAGCTGTTTTTT.

The V and J genes are TRBV6-2 or TRBV6-3 and TRBJ1-1; 8 positions match TRBD1. CDR1 and CDR2 from the germline V gene are MNHEY and SVGEGT. The CDR3 runs 14 residues. V was pared by 5 bases and J by 5 bases, with 7 bases of the junction left unmatched. The CDR3 bases are TGTGCCAGCAGTCATGCCGGGACAGGAACTGAAGCTTTCTTT. Protein sequence: CASSHAGTGTEAFF.